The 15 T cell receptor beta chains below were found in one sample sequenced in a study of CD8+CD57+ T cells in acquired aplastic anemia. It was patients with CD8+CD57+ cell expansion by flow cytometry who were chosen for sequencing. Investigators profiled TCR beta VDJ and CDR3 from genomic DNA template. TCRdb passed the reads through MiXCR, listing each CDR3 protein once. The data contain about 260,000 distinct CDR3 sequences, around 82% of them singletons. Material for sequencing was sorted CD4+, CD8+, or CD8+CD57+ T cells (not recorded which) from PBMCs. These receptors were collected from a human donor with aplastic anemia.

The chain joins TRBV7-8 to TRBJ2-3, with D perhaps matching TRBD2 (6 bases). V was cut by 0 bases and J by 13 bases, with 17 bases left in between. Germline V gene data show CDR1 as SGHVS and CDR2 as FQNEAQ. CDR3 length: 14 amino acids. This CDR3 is CASSLAGGRAKKYF. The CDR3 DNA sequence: TGTGCCAGCAGCTTAGCGGGAGGTCGCGCTAAGAAGTATTTT. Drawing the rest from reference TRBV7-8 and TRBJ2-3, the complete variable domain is GAGVSQSPRYKVAKRGQDVALRCDPISGHVSLFWYQQALGQGPEFLTYFQNEAQLDKSGLPSDRFFAERPEGSVSTLKIQRTQQEDSAVYLCASSLAGGRAKKYFGPGTRLTVL.

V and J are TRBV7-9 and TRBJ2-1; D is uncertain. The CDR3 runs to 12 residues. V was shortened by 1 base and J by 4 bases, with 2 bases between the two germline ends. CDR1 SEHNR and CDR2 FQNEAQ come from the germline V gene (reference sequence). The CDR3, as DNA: TGTGCCAGCAGCTTAGGGTACAATGAGCAGTTCTTC. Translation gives CASSLGYNEQFF.

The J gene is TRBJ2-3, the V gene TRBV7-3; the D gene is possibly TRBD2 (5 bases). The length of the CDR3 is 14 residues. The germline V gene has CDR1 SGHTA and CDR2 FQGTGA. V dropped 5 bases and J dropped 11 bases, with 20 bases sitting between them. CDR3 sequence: CASSIGGGGIKQYF. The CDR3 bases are TGTGCCAGCAGCATCGGCGGAGGTGGGATAAAGCAGTATTTT.

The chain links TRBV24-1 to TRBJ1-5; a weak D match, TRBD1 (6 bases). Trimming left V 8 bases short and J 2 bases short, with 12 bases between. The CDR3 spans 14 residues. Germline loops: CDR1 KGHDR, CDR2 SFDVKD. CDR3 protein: CATKKGEGNQPQHF. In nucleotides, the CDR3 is TGTGCCACCAAAAAGGGGGAAGGCAATCAGCCCCAGCATTTT.

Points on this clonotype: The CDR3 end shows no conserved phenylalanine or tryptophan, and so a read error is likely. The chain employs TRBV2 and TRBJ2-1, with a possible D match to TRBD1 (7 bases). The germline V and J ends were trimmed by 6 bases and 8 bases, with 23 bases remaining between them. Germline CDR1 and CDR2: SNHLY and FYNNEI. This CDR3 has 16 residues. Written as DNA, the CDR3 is TGTGCCAGCAGGCAGGGGGGCGGAAATGGGCAGGATGAGCAGTTCTGC. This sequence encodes CASRQGGGNGQDEQFC.

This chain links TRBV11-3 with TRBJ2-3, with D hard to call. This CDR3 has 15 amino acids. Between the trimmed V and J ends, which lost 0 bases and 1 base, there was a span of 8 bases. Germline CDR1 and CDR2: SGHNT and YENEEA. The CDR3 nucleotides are TGTGCCAGCAGCTTAGATGGGCAAGGCACAGATACGCAGTATTTT. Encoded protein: CASSLDGQGTDTQYF. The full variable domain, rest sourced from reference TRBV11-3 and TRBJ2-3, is EAGVVQSPRYKIIEKKQPVAFWCNPISGHNTLYWYLQNLGQGPELLIRYENEEAVDDSQLPKDRFSAERLKGVDSTLKIQPAELGDSAVYLCASSLDGQGTDTQYFGPGTRLTVL.

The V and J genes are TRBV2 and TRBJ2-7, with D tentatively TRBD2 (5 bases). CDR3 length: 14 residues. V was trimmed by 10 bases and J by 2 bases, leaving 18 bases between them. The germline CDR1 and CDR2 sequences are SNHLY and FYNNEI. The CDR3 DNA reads TGTGCCACAAGGCAGGAGGTTTTAGCCTACGAGCAGTACTTC. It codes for CATRQEVLAYEQYF.

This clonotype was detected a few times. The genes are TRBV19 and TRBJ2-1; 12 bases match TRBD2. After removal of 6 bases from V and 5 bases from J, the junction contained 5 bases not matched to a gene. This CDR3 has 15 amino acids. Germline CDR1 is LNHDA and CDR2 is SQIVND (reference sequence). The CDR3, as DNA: TGTGCCAGTAGCAGGACTAGCGGGGTTCACAATGAGCAGTTCTTC. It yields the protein CASSRTSGVHNEQFF.

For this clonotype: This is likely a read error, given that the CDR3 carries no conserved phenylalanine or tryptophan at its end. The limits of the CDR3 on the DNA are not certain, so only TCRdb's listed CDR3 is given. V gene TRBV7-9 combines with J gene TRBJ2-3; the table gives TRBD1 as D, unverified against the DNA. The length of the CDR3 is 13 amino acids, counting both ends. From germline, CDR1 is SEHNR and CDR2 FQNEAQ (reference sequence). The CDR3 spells CASSLEGGARVKY.

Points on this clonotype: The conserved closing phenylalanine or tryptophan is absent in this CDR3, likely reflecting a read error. In nucleotides, the CDR3 is TGCGCCAGCAGCGAGGTGCAGTACACC. Translated: CASSEVQYT. The J gene is TRBJ2-7, the V gene TRBV5-1; D uncertain. There are 9 residues in the CDR3. V lost 4 bases and J 9 bases, leaving 5 bases between the germline ends. In germline, CDR1 is SGHRS, CDR2 YFSETQ.

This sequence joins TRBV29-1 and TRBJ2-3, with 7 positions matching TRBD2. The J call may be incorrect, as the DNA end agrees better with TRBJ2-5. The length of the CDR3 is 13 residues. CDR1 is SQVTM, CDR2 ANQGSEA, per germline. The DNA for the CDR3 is TGCAGCGTAGGCGGGGGAATAAAAGAGACCCAGTACTTC. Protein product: CSVGGGIKETQYF.

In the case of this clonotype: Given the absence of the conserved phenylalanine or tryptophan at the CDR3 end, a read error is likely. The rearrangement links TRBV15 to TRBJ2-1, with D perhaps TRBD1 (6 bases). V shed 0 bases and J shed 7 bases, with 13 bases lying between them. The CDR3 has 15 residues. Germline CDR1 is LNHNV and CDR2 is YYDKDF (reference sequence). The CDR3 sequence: CATSRDREGENEQFC. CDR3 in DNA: TGTGCCACCAGCAGAGATAGAGAGGGGGAGAATGAGCAGTTCTGC.

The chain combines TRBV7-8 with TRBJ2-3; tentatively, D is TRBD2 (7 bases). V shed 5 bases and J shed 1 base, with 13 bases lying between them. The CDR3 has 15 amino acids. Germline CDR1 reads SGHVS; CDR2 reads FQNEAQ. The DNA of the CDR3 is TGTGCCAGCAGCGGACTAGGGGGGGGCACAGATACGCAGTATTTT. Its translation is CASSGLGGGTDTQYF.

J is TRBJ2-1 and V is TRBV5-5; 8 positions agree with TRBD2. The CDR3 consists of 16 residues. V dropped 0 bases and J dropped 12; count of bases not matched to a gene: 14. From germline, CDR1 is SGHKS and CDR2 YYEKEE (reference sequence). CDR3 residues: CASSLERGGGSDTQFF. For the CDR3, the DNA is TGTGCCAGCAGCTTGGAACGAGGCGGGGGGAGCGATACGCAGTTCTTC.

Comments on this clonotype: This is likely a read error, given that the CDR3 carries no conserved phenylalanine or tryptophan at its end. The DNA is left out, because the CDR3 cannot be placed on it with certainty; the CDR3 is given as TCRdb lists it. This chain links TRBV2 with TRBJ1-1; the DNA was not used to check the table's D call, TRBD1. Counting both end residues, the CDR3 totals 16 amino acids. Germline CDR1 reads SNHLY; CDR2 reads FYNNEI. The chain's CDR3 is CASGGGGTDTQYFAPG.